The source of this TCR beta chain is a study of cytomegalovirus exposure and HLA in healthy donors. The study ran its PCR with 60 Vbeta and 13 Jbeta primers. How the authors handled the data: About 12 million of about 88 million unique TCR beta chains were shared, per a later count. TCRdb's copy holds only in-frame clones and misses some; the assay was immunoSEQ multiplex PCR. V, J and clone size reflect that table, while D and trimming were determined from the DNA. The table shows about 160,000 clones, with more than 75% occurring only once. The length of the CDR3 is 13 amino acids, counting both ends. CDR1 is SGHNT, CDR2 YENEEA, per germline. Points from the study as a whole: An analysis done earlier found most TCR beta V segments productive about 87% or about 30% of the time. A later analysis reportedly found that, within productive TCRs, an Asian-associated ancestry cluster had fewer N-insertions than the mean observed across the approximately 670 donors.

As for this clone: Its antigen is unidentified. A read error is likely, as this CDR3 ends without the conserved phenylalanine or tryptophan. No DNA is shown, since the ends of the CDR3 on it are uncertain; the CDR3 is the one TCRdb lists.

The V and J genes are TRBV11-3 and TRBJ2-7; the DNA was not compared with TRBD1, the D call given in the table. Sequenced: PBMCs. The source is a girl aged 2 to 9 in good health and CMV-seropositive. The CDR3 sequence is CASSLAKRDRDAS.